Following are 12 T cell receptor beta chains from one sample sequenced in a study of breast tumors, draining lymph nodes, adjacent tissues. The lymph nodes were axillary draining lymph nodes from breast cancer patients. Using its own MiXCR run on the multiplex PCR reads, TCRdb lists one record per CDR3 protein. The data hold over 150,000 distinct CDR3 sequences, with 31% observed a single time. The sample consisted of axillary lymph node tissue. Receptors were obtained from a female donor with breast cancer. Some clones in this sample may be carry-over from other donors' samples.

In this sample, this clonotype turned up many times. The DNA of the CDR3 is TGTGCCAGCAGCTTAGTGAGGAACACCGGGGAGCTGTTTTTT. Translated: CASSLVRNTGELFF. The J gene is TRBJ2-2, the V gene TRBV7-3; D is uncertain. Germline loops: CDR1 SGHTA, CDR2 FQGTGA. V was pared by 2 bases and J by 1 base, with 5 bases between. This CDR3 comprises 14 residues. Based on the CDR3 plus reference TRBV7-3 and TRBJ2-2, the full variable domain is GAGVSQTPSNKVTEKGKYVELRCDPISGHTALYWYRQSLGQGPEFLIYFQGTGAADDSGLPNDRFFAVRPEGSVSTLKIQRTERGDSAVYLCASSLVRNTGELFFGEGSRLTVL.

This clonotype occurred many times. CDR3 protein: CASSLERDQPQHF. The CDR3 DNA is TGTGCCAGCAGTTTAGAACGGGATCAGCCCCAGCATTTT. This chain uses TRBV12-3 or TRBV12-4 with TRBJ1-5, with no clear D. Trimming stripped 1 base from V and 5 bases from J, with 6 bases between. The CDR3 covers 13 residues.

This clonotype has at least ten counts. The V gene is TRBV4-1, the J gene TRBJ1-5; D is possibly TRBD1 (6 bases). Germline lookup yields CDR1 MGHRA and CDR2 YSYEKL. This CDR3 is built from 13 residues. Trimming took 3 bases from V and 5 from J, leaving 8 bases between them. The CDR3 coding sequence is TGCGCCAGCAGCCAGAGACAGGATCAGCCCCAGCATTTT. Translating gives CASSQRQDQPQHF.

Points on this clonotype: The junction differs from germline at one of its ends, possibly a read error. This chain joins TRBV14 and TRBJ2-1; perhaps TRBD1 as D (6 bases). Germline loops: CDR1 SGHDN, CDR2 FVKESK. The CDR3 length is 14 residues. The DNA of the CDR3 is TGTGTCAGCAGCCCTGGACAGAGTTACAATGAGCAGTCCTTC. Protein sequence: CVSSPGQSYNEQSF. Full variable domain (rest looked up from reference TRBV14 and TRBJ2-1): EAGVTQFPSHSVIEKGQTVTLRCDPISGHDNLYWYRRVMGKEIKFLLHFVKESKQDESGMPNNRFLAERTGGTYSTLKVQPAELEDSGVYFCVSSPGQSYNEQSFGPGTRLTVL.

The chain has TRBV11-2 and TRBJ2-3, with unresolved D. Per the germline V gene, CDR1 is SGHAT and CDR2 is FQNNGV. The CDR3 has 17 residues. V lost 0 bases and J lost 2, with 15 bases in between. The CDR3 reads CASSLDLQAFSTDTQYF. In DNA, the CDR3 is TGTGCCAGCAGCTTAGATCTCCAGGCCTTCTCCACAGATACGCAGTATTTT.

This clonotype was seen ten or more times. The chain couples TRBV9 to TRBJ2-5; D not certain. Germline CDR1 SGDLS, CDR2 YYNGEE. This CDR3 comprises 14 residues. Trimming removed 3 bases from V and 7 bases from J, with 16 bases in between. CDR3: CASSDSRARGTQYF. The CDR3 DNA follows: TGTGCCAGCAGCGATAGTCGGGCCCGAGGGACCCAGTACTTC.

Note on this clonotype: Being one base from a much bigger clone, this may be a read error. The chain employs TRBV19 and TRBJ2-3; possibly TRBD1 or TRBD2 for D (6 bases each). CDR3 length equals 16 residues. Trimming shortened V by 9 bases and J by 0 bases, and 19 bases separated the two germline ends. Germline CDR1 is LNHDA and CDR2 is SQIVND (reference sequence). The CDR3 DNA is TGTGCCAGCCGGGACGGGGGCGATTCTAGCACAGATACGCAGTATTTT. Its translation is CASRDGGDSSTDTQYF.

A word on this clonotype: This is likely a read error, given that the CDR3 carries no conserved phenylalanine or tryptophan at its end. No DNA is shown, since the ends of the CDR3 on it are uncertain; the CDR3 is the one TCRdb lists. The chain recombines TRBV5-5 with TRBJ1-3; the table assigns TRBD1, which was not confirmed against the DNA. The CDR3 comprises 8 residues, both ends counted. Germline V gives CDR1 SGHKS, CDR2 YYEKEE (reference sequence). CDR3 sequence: CASSLSAG.

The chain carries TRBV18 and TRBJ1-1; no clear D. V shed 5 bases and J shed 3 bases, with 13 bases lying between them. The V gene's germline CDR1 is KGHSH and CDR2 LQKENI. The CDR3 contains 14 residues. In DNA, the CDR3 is TGTGCCAGCTCAGCAGAGTTTCGGGACACTGAAGCTTTCTTT. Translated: CASSAEFRDTEAFF.

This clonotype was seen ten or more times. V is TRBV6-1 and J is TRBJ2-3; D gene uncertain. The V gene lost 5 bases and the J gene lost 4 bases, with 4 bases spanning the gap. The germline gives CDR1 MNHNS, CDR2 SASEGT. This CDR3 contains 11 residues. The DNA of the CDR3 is TGTGCCAGCAGTAAGCCAGATACGCAGTATTTT. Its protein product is CASSKPDTQYF.

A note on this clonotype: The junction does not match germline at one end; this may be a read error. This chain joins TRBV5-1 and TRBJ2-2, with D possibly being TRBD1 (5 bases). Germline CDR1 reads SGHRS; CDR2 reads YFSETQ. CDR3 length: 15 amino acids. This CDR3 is CATSQRGHGTGELFF. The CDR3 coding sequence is TGCGCCACCAGCCAACGAGGACATGGCACCGGGGAGCTGTTTTTT.

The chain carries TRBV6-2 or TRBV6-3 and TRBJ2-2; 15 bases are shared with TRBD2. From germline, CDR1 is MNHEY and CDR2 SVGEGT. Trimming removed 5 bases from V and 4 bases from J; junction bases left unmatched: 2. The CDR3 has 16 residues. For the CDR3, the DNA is TGTGCCAGCAGTGGGACTAGCGGGAGGATCACCGGGGAGCTGTTTTTT. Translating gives CASSGTSGRITGELFF.